This T cell receptor beta chain was captured by sequencing in a study of cytomegalovirus exposure and HLA in healthy donors. General study findings and limits: Rarity characterized most TCR sequences, yet some public TCRs appeared in many donors.

J lost 3 bases, V lost 4 bases, and 8 bases had no gene match. The CDR3 totals 17 residues. CDR1 is SGHRS and CDR2 is YFSETQ in the germline V gene. The PCR made use of 60 Vbeta and 13 Jbeta primers. Sequencing used immunoSEQ multiplex PCR; TCRdb keeps in-frame clones, though not all of them. The table has about 150,000 clones, around 79% seen once. Of note for this clone: Its cognate antigen is unknown.

The TCR sequence derives from a man aged 30 to 39 in good health and CMV-seropositive. This chain connects TRBV5-1 to TRBJ2-3, with 13 bases matching TRBD2. The source material was PBMCs. CDR3 DNA: TGCGCCAGCAGCCTCCGGACTAGCGGGAGTGGGACAGATACGCAGTATTTT. Protein sequence: CASSLRTSGSGTDTQYF.